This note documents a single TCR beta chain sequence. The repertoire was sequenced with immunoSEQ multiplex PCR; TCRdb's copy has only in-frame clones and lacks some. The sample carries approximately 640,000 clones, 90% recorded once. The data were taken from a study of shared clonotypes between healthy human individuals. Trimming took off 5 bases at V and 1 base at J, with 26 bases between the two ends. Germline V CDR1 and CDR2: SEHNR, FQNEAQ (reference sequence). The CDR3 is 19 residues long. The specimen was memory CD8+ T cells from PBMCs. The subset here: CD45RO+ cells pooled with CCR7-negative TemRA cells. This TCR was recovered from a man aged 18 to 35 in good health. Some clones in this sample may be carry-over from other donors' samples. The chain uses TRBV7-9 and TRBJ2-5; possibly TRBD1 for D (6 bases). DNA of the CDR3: TGTGCCAGCAGCCAACCAAGCCTGGTCAAGGGGACAACCCAAGAGACCCAGTACTTC. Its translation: CASSQPSLVKGTTQETQYF.